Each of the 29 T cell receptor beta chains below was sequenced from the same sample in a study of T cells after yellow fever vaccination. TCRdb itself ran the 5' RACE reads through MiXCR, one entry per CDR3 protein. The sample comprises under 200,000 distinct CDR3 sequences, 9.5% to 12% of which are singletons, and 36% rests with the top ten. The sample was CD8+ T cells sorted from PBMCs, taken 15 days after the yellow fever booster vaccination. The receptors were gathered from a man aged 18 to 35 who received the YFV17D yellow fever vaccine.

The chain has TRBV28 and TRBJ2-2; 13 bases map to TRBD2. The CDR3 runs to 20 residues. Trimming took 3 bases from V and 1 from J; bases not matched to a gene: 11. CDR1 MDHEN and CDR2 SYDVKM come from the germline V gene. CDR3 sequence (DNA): TGTGCCAGCAGTTTCCCCACCCCCGGACTAGCGGGGGAGAACACCGGGGAGCTGTTTTTT. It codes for CASSFPTPGLAGENTGELFF.

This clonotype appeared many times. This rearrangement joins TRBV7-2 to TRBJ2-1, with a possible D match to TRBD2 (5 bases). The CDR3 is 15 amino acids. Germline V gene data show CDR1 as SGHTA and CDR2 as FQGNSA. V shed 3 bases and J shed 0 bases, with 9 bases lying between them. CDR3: CASSFTGSSYNEQFF. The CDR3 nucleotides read TGTGCCAGCAGCTTTACTGGGAGCTCCTACAATGAGCAGTTCTTC. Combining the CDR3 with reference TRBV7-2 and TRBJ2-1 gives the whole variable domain GAGVSQSPSNKVTEKGKDVELRCDPISGHTALYWYRQSLGQGLEFLIYFQGNSAPDKSGLPSDRFSAERTGGSVSTLTIQRTQQEDSAVYLCASSFTGSSYNEQFFGPGTRLTVL.

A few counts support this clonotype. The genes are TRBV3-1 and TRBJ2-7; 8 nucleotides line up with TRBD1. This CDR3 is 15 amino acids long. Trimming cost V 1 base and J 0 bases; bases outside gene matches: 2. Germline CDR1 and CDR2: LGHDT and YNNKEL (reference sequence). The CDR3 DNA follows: TGTGCCAGCAGCCAAGGACAGGGGAGCTCCTACGAGCAGTACGTC. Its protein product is CASSQGQGSSYEQYV.

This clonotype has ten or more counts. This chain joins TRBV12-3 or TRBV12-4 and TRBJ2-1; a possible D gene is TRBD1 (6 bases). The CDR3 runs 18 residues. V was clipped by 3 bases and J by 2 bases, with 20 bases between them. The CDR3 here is CASSFPSVQGFAYNEQFF. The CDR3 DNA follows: TGTGCCAGCAGTTTCCCTTCAGTACAGGGATTTGCCTACAATGAGCAGTTCTTC.

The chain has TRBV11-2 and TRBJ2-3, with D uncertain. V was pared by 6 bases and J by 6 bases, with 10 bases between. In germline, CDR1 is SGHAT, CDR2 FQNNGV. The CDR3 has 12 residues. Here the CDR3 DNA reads TGTGCCAGCAGGTCCGGGTTCGATACGCAGTATTTT. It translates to CASRSGFDTQYF. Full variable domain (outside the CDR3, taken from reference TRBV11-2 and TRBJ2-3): EAGVAQSPRYKIIEKRQSVAFWCNPISGHATLYWYQQILGQGPKLLIQFQNNGVVDDSQLPKDRFSAERLKGVDSTLKIQPAKLEDSAVYLCASRSGFDTQYFGPGTRLTVL.

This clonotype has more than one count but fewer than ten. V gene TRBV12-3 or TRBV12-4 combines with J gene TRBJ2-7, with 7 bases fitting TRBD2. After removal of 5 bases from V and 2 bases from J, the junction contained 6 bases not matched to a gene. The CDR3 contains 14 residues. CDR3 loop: CASSPSSGTYEQYF. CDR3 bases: TGTGCCAGCAGTCCGAGCAGCGGGACCTACGAGCAGTACTTC.

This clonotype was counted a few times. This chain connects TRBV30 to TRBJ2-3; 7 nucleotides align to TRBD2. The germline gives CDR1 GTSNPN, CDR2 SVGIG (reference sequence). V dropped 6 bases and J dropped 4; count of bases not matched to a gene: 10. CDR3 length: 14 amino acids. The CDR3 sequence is CACPRPGRADTQYF. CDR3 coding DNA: TGTGCCTGCCCTAGGCCAGGGAGGGCAGATACGCAGTATTTT.

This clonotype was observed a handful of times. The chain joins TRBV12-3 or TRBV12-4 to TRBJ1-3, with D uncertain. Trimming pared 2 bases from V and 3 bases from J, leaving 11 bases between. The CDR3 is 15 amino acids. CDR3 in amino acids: CASSLIGVGGNTIYF. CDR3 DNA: TGTGCCAGCAGTTTAATCGGGGTTGGTGGAAACACCATATATTTT.

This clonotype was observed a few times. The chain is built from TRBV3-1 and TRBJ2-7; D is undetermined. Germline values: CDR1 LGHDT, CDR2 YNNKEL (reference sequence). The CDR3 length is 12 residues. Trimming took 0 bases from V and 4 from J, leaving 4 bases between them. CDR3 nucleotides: TGTGCCAGCAGCCAAGACGTATACGAGCAGTACTTC. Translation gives CASSQDVYEQYF.

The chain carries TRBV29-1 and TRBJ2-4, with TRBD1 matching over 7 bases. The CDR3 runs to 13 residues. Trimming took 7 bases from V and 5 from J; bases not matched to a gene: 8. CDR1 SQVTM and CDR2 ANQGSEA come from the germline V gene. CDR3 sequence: CSAITGTENIQYF. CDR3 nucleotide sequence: TGCAGCGCGATAACCGGGACAGAAAACATTCAGTACTTC.

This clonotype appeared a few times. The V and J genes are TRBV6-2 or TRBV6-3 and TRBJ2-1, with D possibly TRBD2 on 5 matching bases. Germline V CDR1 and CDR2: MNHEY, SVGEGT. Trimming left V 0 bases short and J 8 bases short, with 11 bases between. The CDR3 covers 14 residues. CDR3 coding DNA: TGTGCCAGCAGTTACTCGACCGCGAGGGATGAGCAGTTCTTC. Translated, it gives CASSYSTARDEQFF.

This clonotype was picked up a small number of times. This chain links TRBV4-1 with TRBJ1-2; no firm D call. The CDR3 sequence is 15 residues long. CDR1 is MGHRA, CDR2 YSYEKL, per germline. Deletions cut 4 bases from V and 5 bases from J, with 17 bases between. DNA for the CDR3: TGCGCCAGCAGCCCTGACCCCTCGTTGTTGTATGGCTACACCTTC. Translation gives CASSPDPSLLYGYTF.

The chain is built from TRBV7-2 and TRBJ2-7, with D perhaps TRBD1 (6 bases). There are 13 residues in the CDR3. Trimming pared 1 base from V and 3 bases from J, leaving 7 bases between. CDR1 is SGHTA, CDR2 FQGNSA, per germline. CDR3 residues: CASSLVDSYEQYF. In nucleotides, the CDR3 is TGTGCCAGCAGCTTAGTGGACAGCTACGAGCAGTACTTC.

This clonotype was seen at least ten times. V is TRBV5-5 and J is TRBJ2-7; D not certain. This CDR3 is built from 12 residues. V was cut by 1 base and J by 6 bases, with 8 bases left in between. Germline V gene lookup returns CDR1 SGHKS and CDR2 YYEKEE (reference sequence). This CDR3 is CASSLFMGEQYV. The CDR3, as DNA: TGTGCCAGCAGCTTGTTTATGGGCGAGCAGTACGTC.

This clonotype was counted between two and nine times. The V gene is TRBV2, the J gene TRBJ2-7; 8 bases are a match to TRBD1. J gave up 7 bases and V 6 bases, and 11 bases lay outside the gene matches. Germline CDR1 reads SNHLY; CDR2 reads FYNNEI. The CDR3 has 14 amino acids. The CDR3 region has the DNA TGTGCCAGCAGGGGGGCAGGGGGCCGACCGGAGCAGTACGTC. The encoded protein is CASRGAGGRPEQYV.

The CDR3 reads CAISPKGDTQYF. In nucleotides, the CDR3 is TGTGCCATCAGCCCCAAGGGGGATACGCAGTATTTT. The V gene is TRBV10-3, the J gene TRBJ2-3, with TRBD1 as a possible D gene (5 bases). The CDR3 has 12 residues. Trimming took 6 bases from V and 6 from J, leaving 10 bases between them. Germline V gives CDR1 ENHRY, CDR2 SYGVKD.

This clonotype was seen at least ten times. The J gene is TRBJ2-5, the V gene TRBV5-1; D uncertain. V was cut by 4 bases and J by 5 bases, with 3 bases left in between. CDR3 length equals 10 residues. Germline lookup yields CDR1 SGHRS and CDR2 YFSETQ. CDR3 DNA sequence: TGCGCCAGCAGCGGGGAGACCCAGTACTTC. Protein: CASSGETQYF. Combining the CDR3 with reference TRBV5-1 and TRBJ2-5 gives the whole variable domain KAGVTQTPRYLIKTRGQQVTLSCSPISGHRSVSWYQQTPGQGLQFLFEYFSETQRNKGNFPGRFSGRQFSNSRSEMNVSTLELGDSALYLCASSGETQYFGPGTRLLVL.

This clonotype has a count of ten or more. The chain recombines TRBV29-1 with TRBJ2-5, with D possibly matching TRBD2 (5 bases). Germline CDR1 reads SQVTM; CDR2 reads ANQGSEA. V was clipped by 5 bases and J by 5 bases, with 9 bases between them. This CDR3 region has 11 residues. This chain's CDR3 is CSVRKRETQYF. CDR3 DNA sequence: TGCAGCGTTCGAAAGCGGGAGACCCAGTACTTC.

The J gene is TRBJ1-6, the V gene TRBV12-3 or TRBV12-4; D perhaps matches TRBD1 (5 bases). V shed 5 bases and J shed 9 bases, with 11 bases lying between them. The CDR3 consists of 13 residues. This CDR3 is CASSRGLFSPLHF. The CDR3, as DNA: TGTGCCAGCAGTAGGGGCCTTTTTTCACCCCTCCACTTT.

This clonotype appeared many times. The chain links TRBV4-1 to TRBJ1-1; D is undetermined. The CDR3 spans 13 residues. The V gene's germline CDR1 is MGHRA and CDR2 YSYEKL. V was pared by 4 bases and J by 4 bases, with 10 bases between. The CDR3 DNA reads TGCGCCAGCAGCCCCCGGGAGGTCACTGAAGCTTTCTTT. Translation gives CASSPREVTEAFF.

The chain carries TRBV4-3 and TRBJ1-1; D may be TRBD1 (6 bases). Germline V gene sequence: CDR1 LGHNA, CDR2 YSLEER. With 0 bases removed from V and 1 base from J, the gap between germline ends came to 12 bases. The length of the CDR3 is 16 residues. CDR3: CASSQDVGDKNTEAFF. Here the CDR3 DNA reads TGCGCCAGCAGCCAAGATGTAGGGGACAAGAACACTGAAGCTTTCTTT.

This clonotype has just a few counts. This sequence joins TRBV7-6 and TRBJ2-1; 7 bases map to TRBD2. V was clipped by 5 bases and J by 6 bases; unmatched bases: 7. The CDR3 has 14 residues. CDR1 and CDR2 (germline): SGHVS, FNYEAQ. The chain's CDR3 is CASSPWGGFNEQFF. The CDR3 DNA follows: TGTGCCAGCAGCCCCTGGGGGGGGTTCAATGAGCAGTTCTTC.

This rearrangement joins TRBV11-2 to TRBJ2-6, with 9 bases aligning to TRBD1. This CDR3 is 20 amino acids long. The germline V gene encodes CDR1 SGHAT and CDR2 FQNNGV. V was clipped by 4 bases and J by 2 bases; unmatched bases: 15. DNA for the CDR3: TGTGCCAGCAGCTACTTAGGCGGGACAGGGAGTAGTGCTGGGGCCAACGTCCTGACTTTC. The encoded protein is CASSYLGGTGSSAGANVLTF. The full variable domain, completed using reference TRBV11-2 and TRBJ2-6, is EAGVAQSPRYKIIEKRQSVAFWCNPISGHATLYWYQQILGQGPKLLIQFQNNGVVDDSQLPKDRFSAERLKGVDSTLKIQPAKLEDSAVYLCASSYLGGTGSSAGANVLTFGAGSRLTVL.

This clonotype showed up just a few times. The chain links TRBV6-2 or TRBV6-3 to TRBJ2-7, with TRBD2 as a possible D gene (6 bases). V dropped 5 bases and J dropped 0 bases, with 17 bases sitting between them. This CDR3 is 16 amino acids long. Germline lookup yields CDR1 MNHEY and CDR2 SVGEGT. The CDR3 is CASSDLFGGDSYEQYF. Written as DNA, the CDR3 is TGTGCCAGCAGTGACTTATTTGGCGGGGACTCCTACGAGCAGTACTTC.

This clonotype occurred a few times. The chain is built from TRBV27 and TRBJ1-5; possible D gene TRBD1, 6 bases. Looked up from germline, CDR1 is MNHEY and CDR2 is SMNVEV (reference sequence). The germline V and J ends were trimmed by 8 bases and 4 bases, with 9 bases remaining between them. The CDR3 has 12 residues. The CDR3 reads CASGQRNQPQHF. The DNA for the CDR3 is TGTGCCAGCGGACAGCGTAATCAGCCCCAGCATTTT.

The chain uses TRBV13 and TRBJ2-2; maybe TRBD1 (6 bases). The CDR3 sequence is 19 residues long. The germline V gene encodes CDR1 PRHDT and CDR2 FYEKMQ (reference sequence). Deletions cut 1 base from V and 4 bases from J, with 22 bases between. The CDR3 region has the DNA TGTGCCAGCAGCTTAGTCTCCGGGACACCACACCAGGGCACCGGGGAGCTGTTTTTT. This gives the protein CASSLVSGTPHQGTGELFF. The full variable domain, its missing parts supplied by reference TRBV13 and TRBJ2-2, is AAGVIQSPRHLIKEKRETATLKCYPIPRHDTVYWYQQGPGQDPQFLISFYEKMQSDKGSIPDRFSAQQFSDYHSELNMSSLELGDSALYFCASSLVSGTPHQGTGELFFGEGSRLTVL.

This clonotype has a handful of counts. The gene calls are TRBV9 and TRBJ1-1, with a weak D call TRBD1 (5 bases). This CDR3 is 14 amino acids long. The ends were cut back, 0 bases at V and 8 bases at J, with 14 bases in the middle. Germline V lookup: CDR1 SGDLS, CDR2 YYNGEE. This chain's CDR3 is CASSVAGTTGEAFF. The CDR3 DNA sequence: TGTGCCAGCAGCGTAGCTGGGACCACCGGGGAAGCTTTCTTT.

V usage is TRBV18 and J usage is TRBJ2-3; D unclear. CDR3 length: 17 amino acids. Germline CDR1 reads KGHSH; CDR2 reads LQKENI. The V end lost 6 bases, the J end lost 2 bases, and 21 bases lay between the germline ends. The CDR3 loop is CASSPDGRPRLTDTQYF. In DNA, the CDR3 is TGTGCCAGCTCCCCGGACGGTCGCCCGCGGCTCACAGATACGCAGTATTTT.

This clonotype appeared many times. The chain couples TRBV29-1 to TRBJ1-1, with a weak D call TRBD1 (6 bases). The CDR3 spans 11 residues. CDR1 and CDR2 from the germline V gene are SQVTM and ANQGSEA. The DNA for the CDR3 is TGCAGGATGGACAGAAACACTGAAGCTTTCTTT. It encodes CRMDRNTEAFF.